This record concerns one TCR beta chain sequence. As it was prepared, the TCRbeta library received unique molecular identifiers. TCRdb reprocessed the PCR reads via MiXCR and lists one record per CDR3 protein. The sample lists 640,000 or so distinct CDR3 sequences, around 17% seen once, with 1.1% in the top ten. The CDR3 runs to 15 residues. Germline V gene data show CDR1 as SGHNT and CDR2 as YENEEA. Trimming left V 3 bases short and J 3 bases short, with 15 bases between. These data come from a study of T-cell reconstitution after alpha-beta-depleted transplantation in children. The TCR comes from a human donor who donated a stem cell graft to a child with acute myeloid leukemia. The sample was PBMCs from the stem cell graft donor, taken from the stem cell graft. The chain links TRBV11-3 to TRBJ2-7; weak D call: TRBD1 (7 bases). CDR3 amino acids: CASSFQGGPFYEQYF. CDR3 sequence (DNA): TGTGCCAGCAGCTTTCAGGGGGGCCCCTTCTACGAGCAGTACTTC. Together with reference TRBV11-3 and TRBJ2-7, the CDR3 gives the full variable domain: EAGVVQSPRYKIIEKKQPVAFWCNPISGHNTLYWYLQNLGQGPELLIRYENEEAVDDSQLPKDRFSAERLKGVDSTLKIQPAELGDSAVYLCASSFQGGPFYEQYFGPGTRLTVT.